Below, 11 T cell receptor beta chains from the same sample are listed, as sequenced in a study of T cells expressing NK-cell markers. One entry per CDR3 protein, without DNA, is what TCRdb gives after re-calling the 5' RACE reads. The sample includes under 500,000 distinct CDR3 sequences. The sequencing input was blood T cells: a sorted CD56 or NKG2C T cell subset, CD4+ or CD8+ T cells, or bulk PBMC T cells (not recorded which). The receptors were gathered from a woman aged 18 to 75 in good health.

J is TRBJ2-1 and V is TRBV7-9; TCRdb designates TRBD2, a call that cannot be tested without DNA. The CDR3 spans 17 residues. Looked up from germline, CDR1 is SEHNR and CDR2 is FQNEAQ (reference sequence). The CDR3 spells CASSSSGLAGSYNEQFF.

The V and J genes are TRBV30 and TRBJ2-3; with no DNA, the TCRdb D assignment of TRBD2 cannot be verified. This CDR3 spans 15 amino acids. Germline values: CDR1 GTSNPN, CDR2 SVGIG (reference sequence). This CDR3 reads CAWSGSGGLTDTQYF.

The gene calls are TRBV27 and TRBJ1-2; TCRdb reports TRBD1, a call that lacks DNA to check it against. CDR1 and CDR2 from the germline V gene are MNHEY and SMNVEV (reference sequence). The CDR3 has 12 amino acids. The CDR3 region is CASRGTNYGYTF.

The rearrangement joins TRBV20-1 to TRBJ2-1; TCRdb's D call of TRBD2 is untestable without DNA. From germline, CDR1 is DFQATT and CDR2 SNEGSKA (reference sequence). This CDR3 contains 14 residues. CDR3 in amino acids: CSARGEREYNEQFF.

The CDR3 protein is CAISESGLAGPQETQYF. The chain is built from TRBV10-3 and TRBJ2-5; TCRdb lists TRBD2, though no DNA is available to test this call. This CDR3 spans 17 amino acids. Germline V gene sequence: CDR1 ENHRY, CDR2 SYGVKD.

This rearrangement joins TRBV7-3 to TRBJ2-5; the TCRdb call, TRBD1, lacks DNA for checking. CDR3 length equals 14 residues. Germline lookup yields CDR1 SGHTA and CDR2 FQGTGA. The CDR3 here is CASSSQGPAETQYF.

V is TRBV29-1 and J is TRBJ1-2. The CDR3 contains 11 residues. Germline values: CDR1 SQVTM, CDR2 ANQGSEA. Here the CDR3 reads CSVVVGYGYTF.

The chain is built from TRBV6-5 and TRBJ2-7; the D gene TCRdb calls, TRBD2, cannot be checked with no DNA. The CDR3 extends over 15 amino acids. Germline loops: CDR1 MNHEY, CDR2 SVGAGI. CDR3 amino acids: CASSTGTSGPYEQYF.

J is TRBJ2-4 and V is TRBV7-9; TCRdb names TRBD1, which stays unverified in the absence of DNA. The CDR3 has 16 residues. Germline CDR1 and CDR2: SEHNR and FQNEAQ (reference sequence). This CDR3 reads CASSLTGLLAKNIQYF. The complete variable domain, with remaining parts taken from reference TRBV7-9 and TRBJ2-4, reads DTGVSQNPRHKITKRGQNVTFRCDPISEHNRLYWYRQTLGQGPEFLTYFQNEAQLEKSRLLSDRFSAERPKGSFSTLEIQRTEQGDSAMYLCASSLTGLLAKNIQYFGAGTRLSVL.

The chain links TRBV12-3 or TRBV12-4 to TRBJ2-2; TCRdb calls TRBD1, which cannot be checked without DNA. CDR3 length equals 15 residues. The CDR3 sequence is CASSLGQGGTGELFF.

The V and J genes are TRBV20-1 and TRBJ2-2; absent DNA, TCRdb's TRBD1 call cannot be checked. The CDR3 sequence is 14 residues long. Germline V gene lookup returns CDR1 DFQATT and CDR2 SNEGSKA (reference sequence). CDR3 loop: CSARHVRGTGELFF.